These 6 T cell receptor beta chains were sequenced from one sample in a study of blood T cell repertoires in COVID-19. The table came from immunoSEQ multiplex PCR; TCRdb's copy has only in-frame clones and leaves some out. Among 140,000 to 150,000 clones listed, over 80% were seen once. The specimen sequenced was PBMCs or T cells enriched from blood (not recorded which). The receptor source for this set is a woman aged 50 to 60 who had been exposed to COVID-19.

The chain links TRBV6-2 or TRBV6-3 to TRBJ1-6, with 8 bases that match TRBD1. The CDR3 is 15 amino acids. The J segment lost 8 bases and the V segment lost 2 bases, leaving 5 bases of the junction unmatched. Germline CDR1 and CDR2: MNHEY and SVGEGT. CDR3 sequence reads: CASSYPTGDHSPLHF. The DNA of the CDR3 is TGTGCCAGCAGTTACCCGACAGGGGACCATTCACCCCTCCACTTT.

The chain recombines TRBV27 with TRBJ1-2, with 8 bases fitting TRBD1. The trim removed 8 bases at V and 2 bases at J, leaving 10 bases unmatched. This CDR3 is 15 amino acids long. CDR1 MNHEY and CDR2 SMNVEV come from the germline V gene (reference sequence). The CDR3 DNA reads TGTGCCAGCGGCCCCTTCCCAGGGGGCAACTATGGCTACACCTTC. It encodes CASGPFPGGNYGYTF.

The chain links TRBV12-3 or TRBV12-4 to TRBJ1-5; 7 positions match TRBD1. This CDR3 contains 13 residues. V shed 6 bases, J shed 7 bases, and the junction held 6 bases outside the gene matches. The CDR3 loop is CASSAGQFQPQHF. The CDR3 region has the DNA TGTGCCAGCAGCGCGGGACAGTTCCAGCCCCAGCATTTT.

V is TRBV9 and J is TRBJ1-5; 7 bases line up with TRBD1. The V and J ends lost 4 bases and 4 bases, in that order; junction bases with no gene match: 5. Germline V gene sequence: CDR1 SGDLS, CDR2 YYNGEE. The CDR3 is 14 residues long. The CDR3 region is CASSPGQENQPQHF. CDR3 nucleotides: TGTGCCAGCAGCCCTGGACAGGAGAATCAGCCCCAGCATTTT.

The chain combines TRBV19 with TRBJ1-6, with D uncertain. The ends were cut back, 4 bases at V and 0 bases at J, with 7 bases in the middle. The CDR3 consists of 15 residues. The germline gives CDR1 LNHDA, CDR2 SQIVND (reference sequence). The CDR3 spells CASSRWSSYNSPLHF. The CDR3 DNA reads as TGTGCCAGTAGTAGGTGGAGCTCCTATAATTCACCCCTCCACTTT.

This chain links TRBV6-4 with TRBJ2-1, with a possible D match to TRBD2 (6 bases). The CDR3 loop spans 14 amino acids. CDR1 is MRHNA and CDR2 is SNTAGT in the germline V gene. The ends were cut back, 3 bases at V and 0 bases at J, with 6 bases in the middle. For the CDR3, the DNA is TGTGCCAGCAGTGAGGGGGGCTCCTACAATGAGCAGTTCTTC. It encodes CASSEGGSYNEQFF.